The present entry profiles one TCR beta chain with its context. This entry is derived from a study of blood T cell repertoires in COVID-19. The V gene end was trimmed by 6 bases and the J gene end by 3 bases; junction bases not matched to a gene: 4. The CDR3 has 13 residues. Germline V lookup: CDR1 SNHLY, CDR2 FYNNEI. Original data processing: Using reference gene primer amplification, nucleated cell counts were estimated. Profiled with immunoSEQ multiplex PCR; TCRdb holds only in-frame clones, not every one. That table gives V, J and clone size, and the DNA gave D and trimming. The profile shows about 160,000 clones, 87% of them singletons.

J is TRBJ1-2 and V is TRBV2, with TRBD1 matching over 7 bases. The receptor was isolated from an older woman who had recovered from COVID-19. Sequenced sample: peripheral blood. CDR3 sequence (DNA): TGTGCCAGCAGGGAGGGGACAGACTATGGCTACACCTTC. This encodes CASREGTDYGYTF.